The following is a T cell receptor (beta chain) sequence with its context. Its matching antigen is unknown. These data belong to a study of OX40 agonist ivuxolimab in advanced cancers. Assay: immunoSEQ multiplex PCR; the TCRdb copy retains only in-frame clones and omits some. Among some 20,000 clones listed, about 88% were seen once. Looked up from germline, CDR1 is SGHTA and CDR2 is FQGNSA. This CDR3 spans 14 amino acids. V lost 1 base, J lost 5 bases, and 12 bases lay in between. The study's findings and limits: The study observed clonal expansion of CD4+ and CD8+ blood T cells by week 6 at 0.1 to 3.0 mg/kg. Near-lowest levels of clonal expansion characterized partial responders at 0.1-3.0 mg/kg.

With autoimmune disease history or systemic immunosuppression, patients were excluded. The V gene is TRBV7-2, the J gene TRBJ2-7; D may be TRBD2 (7 bases). The source was CD4+ or CD8+ T cells sorted from blood, collected in a trial of the OX40 agonist ivuxolimab. This TCR derives from an adult with an advanced solid tumor such as melanoma, head and neck, liver or kidney cancer. CDR3 nucleotides: TGTGCCAGCAGCTTAGGAGGGGGGGCTAACGAGCAGTACTTC. Its protein is CASSLGGGANEQYF.